This TCR beta chain derives from a study of OX40 agonist ivuxolimab in advanced cancers. Regarding the study as a whole: Also showing low normalized T-cell clonal expansion were some of the nonresponders.

At baseline, cycle 4 day 1, and cycle 7 day 1, blood was sampled. CDR1 and CDR2 (germline): SGHTA, FQGTGA. The CDR3 is made up of 15 amino acids. V shed 0 bases and J shed 0 bases, with 6 bases lying between them. About this clone itself: Antigen: not known.

Method: immunoSEQ multiplex PCR; TCRdb's copy keeps in-frame clones and lacks some. The sample consists of fewer than 25,000 clones, approximately 80% of them appearing once. This TCR came from an adult with an advanced solid tumor such as melanoma, head and neck, liver or kidney cancer. The chain recombines TRBV7-3 with TRBJ2-1; no clear D gene. The sequencing here drew on CD4+ or CD8+ T cells sorted from blood, taken in a trial of the OX40 agonist ivuxolimab. CDR3 protein: CASSLTLSSYNEQFF. CDR3 DNA sequence: TGTGCCAGCAGCTTAACGTTAAGCTCCTACAATGAGCAGTTCTTC. Full variable domain (missing parts from reference TRBV7-3 and TRBJ2-1): GAGVSQTPSNKVTEKGKYVELRCDPISGHTALYWYRQSLGQGPEFLIYFQGTGAADDSGLPNDRFFAVRPEGSVSTLKIQRTERGDSAVYLCASSLTLSSYNEQFFGPGTRLTVL.